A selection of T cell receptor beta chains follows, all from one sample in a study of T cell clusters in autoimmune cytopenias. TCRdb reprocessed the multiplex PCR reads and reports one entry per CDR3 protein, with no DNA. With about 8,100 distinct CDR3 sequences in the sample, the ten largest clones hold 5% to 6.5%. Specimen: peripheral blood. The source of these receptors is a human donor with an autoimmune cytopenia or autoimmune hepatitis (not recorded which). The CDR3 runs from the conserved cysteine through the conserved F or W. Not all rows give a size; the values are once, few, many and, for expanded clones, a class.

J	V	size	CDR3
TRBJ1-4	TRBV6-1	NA	CASRLGQLNEKLFF
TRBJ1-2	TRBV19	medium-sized	CASSGGTWALHGYTF
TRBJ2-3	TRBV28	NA	CASSSPVYYTDTQYF
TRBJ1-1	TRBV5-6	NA	CASSFRDSQAFF
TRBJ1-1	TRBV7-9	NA	CASSLGGQGKIAFF
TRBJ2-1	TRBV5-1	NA	CASSLYHRPDNEQFF
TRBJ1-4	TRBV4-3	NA	CASSQESLFGTGEATNEKLFF
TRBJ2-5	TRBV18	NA	CASDPGQGAKTQYF
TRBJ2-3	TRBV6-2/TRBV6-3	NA	CASSLERGASDTQYF
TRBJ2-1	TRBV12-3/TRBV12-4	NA	CASSPISRGGEQFF
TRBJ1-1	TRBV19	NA	CASSGGGGVGTEAFF
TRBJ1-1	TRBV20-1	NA	CSASRGAEAFF
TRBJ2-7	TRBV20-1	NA	CSADRDTGHYEQYF
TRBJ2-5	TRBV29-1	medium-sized	CSFRLGQETQYF
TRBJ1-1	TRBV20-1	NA	CSASKAGSATEAFF
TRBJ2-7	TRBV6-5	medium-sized	CASSETGAILEEQYF
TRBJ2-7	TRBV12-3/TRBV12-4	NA	CASSSRTPQYEQYF
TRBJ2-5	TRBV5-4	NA	CASSHFGGETQYF
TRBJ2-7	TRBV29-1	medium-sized	CSGTGGSSYEQYF
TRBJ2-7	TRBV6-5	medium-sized	CASSEGQGAREQYF
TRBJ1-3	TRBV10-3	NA	CAISQFSGNTIYF
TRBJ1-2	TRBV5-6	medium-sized	CASSLGRVDYGYTF
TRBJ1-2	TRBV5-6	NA	CASSSAQGFLNGYTF
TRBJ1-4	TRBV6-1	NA	CASEQPGGGEKLFF
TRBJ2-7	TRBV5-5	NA	CASSLGSTGTPPYEQYF
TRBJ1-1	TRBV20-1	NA	CSARGTRQGDTEAFF